Following are 2 T cell receptor beta chains from one sample sequenced in a study of T cells in Graves' hyperthyroidism and ophthalmopathy. Amplification yielded TCR beta CDR3 regions, with RNA transcripts as the source. TCR CDR3 underwent first-round RT-PCR with the HTBI primer set. MiXCR, applied by TCRdb to the multiplex PCR reads, yields one record per CDR3 protein. Of 300,000 to 450,000 distinct CDR3 sequences in the sample, around 25% were seen once. The sequenced sample consisted of blood. Source of these receptors: a man over 45 with Graves' hyperthyroidism.

This clonotype occurred many times. V usage is TRBV7-6 and J usage is TRBJ2-7; tentatively, D is TRBD1 (6 bases). There are 17 residues in the CDR3. Germline V gene sequence: CDR1 SGHVS, CDR2 FNYEAQ. V was clipped by 2 bases and J by 5 bases, with 22 bases between them. The CDR3 here is CASSLLRSGQGKDEQYF. CDR3 in DNA: TGTGCCAGCAGCTTATTAAGATCAGGCCAGGGGAAGGACGAGCAGTACTTC.

With respect to this clonotype: A read error may explain this, as a much larger clone is one base away. J is TRBJ2-7 and V is TRBV28, with TRBD1 matching 10 bases. CDR3 length equals 16 residues. Germline loops: CDR1 MDHEN, CDR2 SYDVKM. In nucleotides, the CDR3 is TGTGCCAGCAGTCCCTCCGGGACAGGGGTTCGATACGAGCGGTACTTC. Residues: CASSPSGTGVRYERYF.